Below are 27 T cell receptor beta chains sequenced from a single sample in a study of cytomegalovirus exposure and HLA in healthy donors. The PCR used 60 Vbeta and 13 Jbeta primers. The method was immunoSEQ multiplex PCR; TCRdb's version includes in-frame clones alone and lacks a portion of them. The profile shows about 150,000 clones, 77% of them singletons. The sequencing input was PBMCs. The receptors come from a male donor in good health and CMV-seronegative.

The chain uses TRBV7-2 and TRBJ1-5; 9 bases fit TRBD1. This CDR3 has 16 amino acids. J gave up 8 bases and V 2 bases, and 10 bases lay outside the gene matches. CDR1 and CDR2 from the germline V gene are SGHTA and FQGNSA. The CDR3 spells CASSLILGTGSEPQHF. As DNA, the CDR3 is TGTGCCAGCAGCTTAATTTTGGGGACAGGGAGTGAGCCCCAGCATTTT.

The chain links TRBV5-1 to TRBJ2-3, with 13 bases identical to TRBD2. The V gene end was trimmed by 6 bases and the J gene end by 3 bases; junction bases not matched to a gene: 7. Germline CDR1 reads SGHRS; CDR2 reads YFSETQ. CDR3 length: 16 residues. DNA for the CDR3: TGCGCCAGCAACCAAAGGACTAGCGGGGGTACAGATACGCAGTATTTT. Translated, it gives CASNQRTSGGTDTQYF. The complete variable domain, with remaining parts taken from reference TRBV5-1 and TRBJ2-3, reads KAGVTQTPRYLIKTRGQQVTLSCSPISGHRSVSWYQQTPGQGLQFLFEYFSETQRNKGNFPGRFSGRQFSNSRSEMNVSTLELGDSALYLCASNQRTSGGTDTQYFGPGTRLTVL.

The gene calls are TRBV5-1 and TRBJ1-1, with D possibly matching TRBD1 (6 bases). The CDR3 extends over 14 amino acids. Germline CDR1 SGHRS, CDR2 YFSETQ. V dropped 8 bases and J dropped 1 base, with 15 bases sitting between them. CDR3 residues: CASEHGQRNTEAFF. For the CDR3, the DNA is TGCGCCAGTGAACACGGACAGAGGAACACTGAAGCTTTCTTT.

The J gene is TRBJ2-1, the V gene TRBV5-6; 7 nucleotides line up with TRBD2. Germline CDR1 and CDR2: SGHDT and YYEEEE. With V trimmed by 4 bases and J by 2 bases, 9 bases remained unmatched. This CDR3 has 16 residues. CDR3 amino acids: CASSLGIAGAYNEQFF. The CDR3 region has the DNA TGTGCCAGCAGCCTCGGGATAGCGGGTGCCTACAATGAGCAGTTCTTC.

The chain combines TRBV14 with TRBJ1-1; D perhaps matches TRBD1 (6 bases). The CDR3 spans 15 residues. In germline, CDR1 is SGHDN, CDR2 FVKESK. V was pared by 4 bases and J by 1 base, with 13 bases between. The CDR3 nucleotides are TGTGCCAGCAGCCTTTTAGGGGGGGGGAACACTGAAGCTTTCTTT. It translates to CASSLLGGGNTEAFF.

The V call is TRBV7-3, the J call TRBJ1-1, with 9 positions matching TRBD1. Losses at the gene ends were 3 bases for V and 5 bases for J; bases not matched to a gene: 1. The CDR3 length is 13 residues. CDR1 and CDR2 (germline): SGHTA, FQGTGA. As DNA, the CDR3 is TGTGCCAGCAGCTTGACAGGGGGGACTGAAGCTTTCTTT. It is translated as CASSLTGGTEAFF.

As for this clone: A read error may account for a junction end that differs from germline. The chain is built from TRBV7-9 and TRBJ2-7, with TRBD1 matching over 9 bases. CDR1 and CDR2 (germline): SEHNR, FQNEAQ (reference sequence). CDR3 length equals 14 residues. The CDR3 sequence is CSSSFGTGIIEQYF. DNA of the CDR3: TGTTCCAGCAGCTTCGGGACAGGGATCATCGAGCAGTACTTC.

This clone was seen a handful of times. This CDR3 is CASSGTAGARTDTQYF. In DNA form, the CDR3 reads TGTGCCAGCAGTGGAACCGCAGGGGCCCGGACAGATACGCAGTATTTT. The chain employs TRBV25-1 and TRBJ2-3, with D possibly TRBD1 on 6 matching bases. In germline, CDR1 is MGHDK, CDR2 SYGVNS. CDR3 length: 16 residues. Trimming took off 4 bases at V and 3 bases at J, with 17 bases between the two ends.

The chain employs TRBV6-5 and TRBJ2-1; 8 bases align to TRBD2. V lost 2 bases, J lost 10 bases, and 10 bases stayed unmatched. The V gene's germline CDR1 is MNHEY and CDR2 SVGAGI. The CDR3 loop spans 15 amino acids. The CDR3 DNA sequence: TGTGCCAGCAGTTACCGGTCGGGCGGGAGGAAGGAGCAGTTCTTC. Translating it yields CASSYRSGGRKEQFF.

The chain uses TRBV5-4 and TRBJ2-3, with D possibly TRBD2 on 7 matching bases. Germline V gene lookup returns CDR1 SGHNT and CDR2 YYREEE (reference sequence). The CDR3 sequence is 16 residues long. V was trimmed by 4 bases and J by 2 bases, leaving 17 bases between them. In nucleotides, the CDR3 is TGTGCCAGCAGCCGGGGGGCCGGCGGGTACACAGATACGCAGTATTTT. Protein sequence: CASSRGAGGYTDTQYF.

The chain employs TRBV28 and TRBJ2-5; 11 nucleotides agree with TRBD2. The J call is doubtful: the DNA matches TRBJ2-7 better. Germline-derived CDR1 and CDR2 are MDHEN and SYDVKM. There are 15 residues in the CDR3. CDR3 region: CASRSIAGGLNEQYF. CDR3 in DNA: TGTGCCAGCAGGTCTATAGCGGGGGGGCTGAACGAGCAGTACTTC.

The CDR3 reads CASSAPPQSNQPQHF. Here the CDR3 DNA reads TGTGCCAGCAGTGCCCCACCACAGAGCAATCAGCCCCAGCATTTT. This chain links TRBV6-4 with TRBJ1-5; D gene uncertain. Germline V gene lookup returns CDR1 MRHNA and CDR2 SNTAGT. Trimming took off 4 bases at V and 1 base at J, with 11 bases between the two ends. The CDR3 is 15 amino acids.

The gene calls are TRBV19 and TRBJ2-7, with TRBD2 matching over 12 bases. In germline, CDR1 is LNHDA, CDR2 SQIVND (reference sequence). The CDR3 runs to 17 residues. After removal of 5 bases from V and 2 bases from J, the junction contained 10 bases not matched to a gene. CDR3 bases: TGTGCCAGTAGTTCTCGGACTAGCGGGGCCGTCGCCTACGAGCAGTACTTC. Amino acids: CASSSRTSGAVAYEQYF.

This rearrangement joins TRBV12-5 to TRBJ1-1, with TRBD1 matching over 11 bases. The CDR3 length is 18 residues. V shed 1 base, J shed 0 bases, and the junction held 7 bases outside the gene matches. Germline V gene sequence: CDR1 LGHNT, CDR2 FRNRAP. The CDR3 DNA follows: TGTGCTAGTGGTTTGGGAAGGGGACAGGGGGTTGTGAACACTGAAGCTTTCTTT. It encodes CASGLGRGQGVVNTEAFF.

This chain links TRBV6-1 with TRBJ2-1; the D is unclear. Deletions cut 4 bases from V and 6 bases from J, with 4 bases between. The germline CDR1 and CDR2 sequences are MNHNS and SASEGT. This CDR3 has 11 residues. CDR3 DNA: TGTGCCAGCAGTGCGGTCAATGAGCAGTTCTTC. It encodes CASSAVNEQFF.

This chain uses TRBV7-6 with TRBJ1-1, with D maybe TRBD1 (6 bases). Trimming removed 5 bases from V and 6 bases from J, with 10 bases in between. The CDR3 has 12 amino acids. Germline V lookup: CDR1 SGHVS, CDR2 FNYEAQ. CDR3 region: CASSGDMSEAFF. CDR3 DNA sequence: TGTGCCAGCAGCGGGGACATGTCTGAAGCTTTCTTT.

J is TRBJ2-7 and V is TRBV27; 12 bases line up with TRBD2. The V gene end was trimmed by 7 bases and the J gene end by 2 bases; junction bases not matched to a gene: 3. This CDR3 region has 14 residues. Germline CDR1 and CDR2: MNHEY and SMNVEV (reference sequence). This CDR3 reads CASTGLAGTYEQYF. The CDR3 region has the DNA TGTGCCAGCACAGGACTAGCGGGAACCTACGAGCAGTACTTC.

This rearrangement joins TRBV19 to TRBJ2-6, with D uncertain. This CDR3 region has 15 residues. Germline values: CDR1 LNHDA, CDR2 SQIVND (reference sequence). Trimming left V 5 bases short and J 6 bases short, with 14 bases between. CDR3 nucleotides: TGTGCCAGTAGTCCTTCTCGTAAGCAGGCCAACGTCCTGACTTTC. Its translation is CASSPSRKQANVLTF.

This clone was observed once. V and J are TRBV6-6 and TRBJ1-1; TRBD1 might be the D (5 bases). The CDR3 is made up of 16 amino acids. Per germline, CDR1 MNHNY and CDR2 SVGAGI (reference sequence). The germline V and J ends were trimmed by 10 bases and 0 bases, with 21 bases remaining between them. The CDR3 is CATIWGVPPMNTEAFF. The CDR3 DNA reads TGTGCCACAATCTGGGGGGTTCCCCCGATGAACACTGAAGCTTTCTTT.

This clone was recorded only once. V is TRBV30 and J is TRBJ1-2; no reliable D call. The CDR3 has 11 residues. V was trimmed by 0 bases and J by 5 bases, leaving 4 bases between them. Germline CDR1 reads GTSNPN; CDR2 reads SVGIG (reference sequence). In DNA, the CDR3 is TGTGCCTGGAGTGTTCAGTATGGCTACACCTTC. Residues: CAWSVQYGYTF.

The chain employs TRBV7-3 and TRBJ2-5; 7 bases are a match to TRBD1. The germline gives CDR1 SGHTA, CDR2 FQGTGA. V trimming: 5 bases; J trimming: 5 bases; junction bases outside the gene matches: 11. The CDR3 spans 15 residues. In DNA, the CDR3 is TGTGCCAGCAGCCCTACAGGGGATGATCGGGAGACCCAGTACTTC. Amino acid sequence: CASSPTGDDRETQYF.

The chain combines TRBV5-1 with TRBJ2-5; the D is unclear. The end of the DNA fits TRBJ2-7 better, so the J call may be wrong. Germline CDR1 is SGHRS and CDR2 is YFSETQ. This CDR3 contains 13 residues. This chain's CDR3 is CASSLDGFYEQYF. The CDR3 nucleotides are TGCGCCAGCAGCTTAGACGGGTTCTACGAGCAGTACTTC.

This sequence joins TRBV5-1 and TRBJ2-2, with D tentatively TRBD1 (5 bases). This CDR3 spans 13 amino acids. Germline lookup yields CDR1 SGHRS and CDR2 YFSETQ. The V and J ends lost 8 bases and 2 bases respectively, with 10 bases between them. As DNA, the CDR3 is TGCGCCAGTAGGGGAACAAACACCGGGGAGCTGTTTTTT. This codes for CASRGTNTGELFF.

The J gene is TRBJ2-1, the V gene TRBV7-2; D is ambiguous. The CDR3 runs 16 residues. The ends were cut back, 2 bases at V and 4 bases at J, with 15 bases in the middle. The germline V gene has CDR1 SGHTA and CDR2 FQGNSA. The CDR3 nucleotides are TGTGCCAGCAGCTTAATCCCTCGACGAGGTTACAATGAGCAGTTCTTC. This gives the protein CASSLIPRRGYNEQFF.

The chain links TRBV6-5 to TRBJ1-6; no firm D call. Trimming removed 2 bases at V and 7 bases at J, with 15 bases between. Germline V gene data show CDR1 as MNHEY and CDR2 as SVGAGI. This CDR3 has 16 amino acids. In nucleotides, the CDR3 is TGTGCCAGCAGTTACGGAGGGTATGGTGTGAATTCACCCCTCCACTTT. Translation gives CASSYGGYGVNSPLHF.

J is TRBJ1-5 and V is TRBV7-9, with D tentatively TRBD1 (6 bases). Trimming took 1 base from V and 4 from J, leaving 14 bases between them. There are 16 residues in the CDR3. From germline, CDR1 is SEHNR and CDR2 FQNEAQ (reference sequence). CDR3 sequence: CASSLGGQTLNQPQHF. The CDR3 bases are TGTGCCAGCAGCTTAGGGGGACAAACTCTTAATCAGCCCCAGCATTTT.

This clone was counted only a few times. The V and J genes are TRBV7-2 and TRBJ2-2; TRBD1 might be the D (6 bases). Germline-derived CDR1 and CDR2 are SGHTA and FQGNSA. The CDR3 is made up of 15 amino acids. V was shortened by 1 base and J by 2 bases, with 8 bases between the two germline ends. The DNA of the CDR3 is TGTGCCAGCAGCTTAGGGGGGCGCAACACCGGGGAGCTGTTTTTT. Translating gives CASSLGGRNTGELFF.